Below, one TCR beta chain is given with its context. This entry comes from a study of blood T cell repertoires in COVID-19. Study as a whole: Acute and convalescent COVID-19 samples came from the United States, Italy and Spain.

Data came from immunoSEQ multiplex PCR; TCRdb stores just in-frame clones and leaves some out. The data hold approximately 280,000 clones, with 75% to 85% observed a single time. The receptor's source is a man in his forties or fifties with active or convalescent COVID-19. Material for sequencing was peripheral blood.

In nucleotides, the CDR3 is TGTGCCAGTAGTATCAGACTAGGCGGGTCCCGGGCGCAGTTCTTC. Translated: CASSIRLGGSRAQFF. The chain combines TRBV19 with TRBJ2-1, with D tentatively TRBD2 (6 bases). CDR1 and CDR2 (germline): LNHDA, SQIVND (reference sequence). The CDR3 sequence is 15 residues long. V lost 3 bases, J lost 12 bases, and 21 bases lay in between.